Described below is a single TCR beta chain sequence and its context. This entry is derived from a study of blood T cell repertoires in COVID-19. Study as a whole: Samples came from the United States, Italy and Spain, spanning acute and convalescent COVID-19. PBMCs, B-cell-depleted T cells, or T cells provided the cDNA or gDNA that made up the material.

Some clones are missing from TCRdb's copy, which holds only in-frame ones; the method was immunoSEQ multiplex PCR. The data show 150,000 to 200,000 clones, roughly 80% seen once. The CDR3 length is 16 residues. V lost 3 bases, J lost 3 bases, and 16 bases lay in between. CDR1 and CDR2 (germline): LNHNV, YYDKDF (reference sequence). The chain carries TRBV15 and TRBJ2-3; D may be TRBD2 (5 bases). The specimen was peripheral blood. The origin of this receptor is a woman aged 65 to 85 with acute or convalescent COVID-19. Here the CDR3 DNA reads TGTGCCACCAGCAGGGCTGAGGGTGGGAGAACAGATACGCAGTATTTT. Translating it yields CATSRAEGGRTDTQYF.